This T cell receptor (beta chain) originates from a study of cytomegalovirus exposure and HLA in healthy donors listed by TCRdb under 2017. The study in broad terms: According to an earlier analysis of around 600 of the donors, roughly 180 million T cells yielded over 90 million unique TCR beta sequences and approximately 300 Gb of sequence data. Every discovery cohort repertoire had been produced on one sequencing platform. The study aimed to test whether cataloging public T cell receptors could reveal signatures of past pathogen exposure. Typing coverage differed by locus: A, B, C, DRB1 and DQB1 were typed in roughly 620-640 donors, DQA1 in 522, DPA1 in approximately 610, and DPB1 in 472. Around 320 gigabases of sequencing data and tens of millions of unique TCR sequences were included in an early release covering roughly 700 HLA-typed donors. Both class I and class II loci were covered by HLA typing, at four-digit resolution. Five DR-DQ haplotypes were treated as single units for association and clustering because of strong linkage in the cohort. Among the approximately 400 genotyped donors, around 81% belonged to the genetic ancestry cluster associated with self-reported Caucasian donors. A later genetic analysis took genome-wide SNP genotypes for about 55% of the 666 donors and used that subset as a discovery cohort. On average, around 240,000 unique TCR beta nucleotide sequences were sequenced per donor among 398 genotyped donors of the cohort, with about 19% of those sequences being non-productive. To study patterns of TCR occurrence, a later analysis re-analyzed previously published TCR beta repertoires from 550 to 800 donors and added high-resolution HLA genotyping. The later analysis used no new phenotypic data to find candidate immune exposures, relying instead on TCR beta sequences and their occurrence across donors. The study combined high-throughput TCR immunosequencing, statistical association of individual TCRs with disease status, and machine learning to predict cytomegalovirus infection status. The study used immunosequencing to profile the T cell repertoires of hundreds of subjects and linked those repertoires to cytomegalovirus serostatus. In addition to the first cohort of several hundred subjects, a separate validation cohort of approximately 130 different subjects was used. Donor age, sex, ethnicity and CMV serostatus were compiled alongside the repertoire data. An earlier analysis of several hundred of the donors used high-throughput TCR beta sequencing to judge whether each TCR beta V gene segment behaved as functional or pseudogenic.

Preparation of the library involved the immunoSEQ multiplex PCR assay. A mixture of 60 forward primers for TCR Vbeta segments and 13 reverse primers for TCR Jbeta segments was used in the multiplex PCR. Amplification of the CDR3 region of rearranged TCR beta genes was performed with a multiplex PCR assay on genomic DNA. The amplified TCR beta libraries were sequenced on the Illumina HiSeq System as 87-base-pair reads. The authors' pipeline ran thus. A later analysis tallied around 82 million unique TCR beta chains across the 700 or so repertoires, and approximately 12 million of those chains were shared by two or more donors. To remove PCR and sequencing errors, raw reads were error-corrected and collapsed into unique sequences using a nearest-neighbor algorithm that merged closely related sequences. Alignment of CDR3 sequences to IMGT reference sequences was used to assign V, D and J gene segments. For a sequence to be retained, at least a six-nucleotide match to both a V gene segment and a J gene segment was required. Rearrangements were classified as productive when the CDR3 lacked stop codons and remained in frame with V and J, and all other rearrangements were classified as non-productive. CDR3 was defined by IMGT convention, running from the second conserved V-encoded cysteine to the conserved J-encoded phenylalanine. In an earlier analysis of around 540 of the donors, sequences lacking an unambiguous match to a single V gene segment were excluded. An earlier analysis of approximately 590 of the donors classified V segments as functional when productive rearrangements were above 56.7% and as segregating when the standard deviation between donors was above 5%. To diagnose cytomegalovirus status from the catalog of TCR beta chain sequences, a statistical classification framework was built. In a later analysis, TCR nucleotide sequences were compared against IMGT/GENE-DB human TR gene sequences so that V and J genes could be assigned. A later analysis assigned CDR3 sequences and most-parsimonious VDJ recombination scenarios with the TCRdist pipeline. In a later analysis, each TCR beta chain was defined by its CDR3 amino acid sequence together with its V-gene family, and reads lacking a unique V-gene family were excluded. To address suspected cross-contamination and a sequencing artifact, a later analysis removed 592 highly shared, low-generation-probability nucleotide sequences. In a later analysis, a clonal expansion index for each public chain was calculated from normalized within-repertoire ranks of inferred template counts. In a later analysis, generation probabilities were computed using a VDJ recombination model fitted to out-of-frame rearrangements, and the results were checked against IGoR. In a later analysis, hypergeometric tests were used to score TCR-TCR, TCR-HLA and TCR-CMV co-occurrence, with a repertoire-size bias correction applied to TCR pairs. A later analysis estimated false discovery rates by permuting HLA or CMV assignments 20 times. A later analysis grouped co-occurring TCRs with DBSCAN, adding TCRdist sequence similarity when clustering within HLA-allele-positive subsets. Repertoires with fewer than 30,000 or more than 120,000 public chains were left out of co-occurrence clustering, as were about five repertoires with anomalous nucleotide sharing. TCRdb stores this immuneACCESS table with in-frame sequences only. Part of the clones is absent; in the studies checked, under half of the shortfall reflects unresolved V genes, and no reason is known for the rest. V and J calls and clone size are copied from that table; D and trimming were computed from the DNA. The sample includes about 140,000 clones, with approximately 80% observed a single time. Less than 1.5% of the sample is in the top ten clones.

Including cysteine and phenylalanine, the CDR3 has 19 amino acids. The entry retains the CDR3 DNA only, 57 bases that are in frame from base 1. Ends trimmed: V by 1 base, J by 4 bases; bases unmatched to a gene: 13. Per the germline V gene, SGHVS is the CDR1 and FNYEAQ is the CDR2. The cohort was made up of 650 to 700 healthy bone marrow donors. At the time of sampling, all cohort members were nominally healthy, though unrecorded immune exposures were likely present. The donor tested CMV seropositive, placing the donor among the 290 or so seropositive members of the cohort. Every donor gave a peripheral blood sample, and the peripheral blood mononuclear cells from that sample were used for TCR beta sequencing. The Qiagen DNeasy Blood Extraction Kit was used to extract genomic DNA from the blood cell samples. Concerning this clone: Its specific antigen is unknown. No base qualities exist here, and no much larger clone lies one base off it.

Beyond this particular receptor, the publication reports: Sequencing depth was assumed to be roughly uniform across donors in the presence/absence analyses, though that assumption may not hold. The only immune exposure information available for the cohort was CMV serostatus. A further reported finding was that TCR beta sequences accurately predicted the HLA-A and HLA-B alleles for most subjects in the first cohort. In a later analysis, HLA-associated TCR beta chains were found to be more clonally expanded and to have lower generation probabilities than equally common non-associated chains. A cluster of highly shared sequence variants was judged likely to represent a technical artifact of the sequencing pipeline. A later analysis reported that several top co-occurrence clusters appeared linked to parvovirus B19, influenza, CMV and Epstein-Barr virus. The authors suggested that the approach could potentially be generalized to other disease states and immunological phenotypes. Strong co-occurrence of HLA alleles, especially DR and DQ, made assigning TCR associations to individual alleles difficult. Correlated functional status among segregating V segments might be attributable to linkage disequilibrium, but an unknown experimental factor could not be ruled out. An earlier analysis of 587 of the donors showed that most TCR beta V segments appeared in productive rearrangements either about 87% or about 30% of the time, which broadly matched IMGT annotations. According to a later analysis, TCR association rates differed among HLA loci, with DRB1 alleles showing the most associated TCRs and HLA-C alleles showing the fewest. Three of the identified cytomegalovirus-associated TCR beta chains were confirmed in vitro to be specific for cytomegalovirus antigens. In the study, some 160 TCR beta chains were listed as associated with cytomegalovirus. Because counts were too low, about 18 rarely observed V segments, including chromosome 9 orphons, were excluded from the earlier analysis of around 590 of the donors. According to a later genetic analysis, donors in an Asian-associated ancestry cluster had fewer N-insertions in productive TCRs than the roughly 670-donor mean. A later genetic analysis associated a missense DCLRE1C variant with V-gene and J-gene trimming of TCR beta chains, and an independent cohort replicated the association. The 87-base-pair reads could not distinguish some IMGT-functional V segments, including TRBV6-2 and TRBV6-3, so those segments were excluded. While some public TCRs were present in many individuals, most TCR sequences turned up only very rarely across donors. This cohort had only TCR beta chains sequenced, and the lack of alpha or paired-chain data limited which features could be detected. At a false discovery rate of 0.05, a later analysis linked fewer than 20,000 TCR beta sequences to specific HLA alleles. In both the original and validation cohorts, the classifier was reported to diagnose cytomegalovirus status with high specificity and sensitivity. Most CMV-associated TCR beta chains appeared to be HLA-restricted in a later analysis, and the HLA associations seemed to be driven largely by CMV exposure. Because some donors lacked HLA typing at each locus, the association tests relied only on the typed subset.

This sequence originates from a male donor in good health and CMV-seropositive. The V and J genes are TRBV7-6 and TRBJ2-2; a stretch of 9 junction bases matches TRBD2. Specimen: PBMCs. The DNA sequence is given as TGTGCCAGCAGCTTAGGTGTAGCGGGAGTGCTCGGAGGCACCGGGGAGCTGTTTTTT. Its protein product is CASSLGVAGVLGGTGELFF.